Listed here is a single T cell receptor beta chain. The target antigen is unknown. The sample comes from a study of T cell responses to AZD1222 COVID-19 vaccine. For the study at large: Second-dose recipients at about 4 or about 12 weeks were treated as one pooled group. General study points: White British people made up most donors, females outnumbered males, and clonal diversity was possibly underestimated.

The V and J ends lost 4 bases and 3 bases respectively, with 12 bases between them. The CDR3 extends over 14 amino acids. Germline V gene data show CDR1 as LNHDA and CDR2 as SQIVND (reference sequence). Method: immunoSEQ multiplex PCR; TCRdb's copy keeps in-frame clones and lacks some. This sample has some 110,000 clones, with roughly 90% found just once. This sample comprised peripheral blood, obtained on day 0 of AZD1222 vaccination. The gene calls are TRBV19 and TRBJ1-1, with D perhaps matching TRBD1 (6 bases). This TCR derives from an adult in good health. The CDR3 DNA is TGTGCCAGTAGTAAAAACAGGGTAGACACTGAAGCTTTCTTT. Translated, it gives CASSKNRVDTEAFF.